These 25 T cell receptor beta chains were sequenced from one sample in a study of a mutant IDH1 vaccine in newly diagnosed glioma. This table comes from immunoSEQ multiplex PCR, and its TCRdb copy is limited to in-frame clones, with some not included. The sample lists around 30,000 clones, 80% seen once, with roughly 8.9% in the top ten. Indicated time point: baseline, week 1 (first vaccination visit). Stated treatment: pre-vaccination baseline after standard-of-care therapy. The sample was peripheral blood mononuclear cells (PBMCs), taken from a glioma patient treated with radiotherapy, temozolomide or both. All receptors derive from a man in his forties or fifties with glioma. Some clones in this sample may be carry-over from other donors' samples.

J is TRBJ2-5 and V is TRBV6-5; D might be TRBD1 (6 bases). This CDR3 region has 14 residues. With 6 bases removed from V and 0 bases from J, the gap between germline ends came to 11 bases. The germline gives CDR1 MNHEY, CDR2 SVGAGI. The CDR3 loop reads CASRNRDNQETQYF. DNA for the CDR3: TGTGCCAGCAGAAACCGGGACAACCAAGAGACCCAGTACTTC.

J is TRBJ2-1 and V is TRBV19; the D is unclear. This CDR3 is built from 18 residues. V lost 3 bases and J lost 2, with 20 bases in between. Germline-derived CDR1 and CDR2 are LNHDA and SQIVND (reference sequence). In nucleotides, the CDR3 is TGTGCCAGTAGTATTAGGGATCTAGGCACGAATACCTACAATGAGCAGTTCTTC. This encodes CASSIRDLGTNTYNEQFF.

V gene TRBV7-2 combines with J gene TRBJ1-2; 9 bases are shared with TRBD1. Germline V gives CDR1 SGHTA, CDR2 FQGNSA. J gave up 7 bases and V 1 base, and 10 bases lay outside the gene matches. The CDR3 contains 16 residues. CDR3 loop: CASSLEFGTGSRGYTF. The DNA for the CDR3 is TGTGCCAGCAGCTTAGAATTCGGGACAGGGTCTCGTGGCTACACCTTC.

This clone was recorded a few times. J is TRBJ1-2 and V is TRBV28; a weak D match, TRBD1 (5 bases). The CDR3 is 12 residues long. CDR1 and CDR2 (germline): MDHEN, SYDVKM. CDR3 loop: CVYETVMGGYTF. The CDR3 coding sequence is TGTGTTTACGAGACAGTTATGGGGGGCTACACCTTC.

The V and J genes are TRBV20-1 and TRBJ2-7; no clear D. Between the trimmed V and J ends, which lost 3 bases and 2 bases, there was a span of 2 bases. Germline CDR1 is DFQATT and CDR2 is SNEGSKA (reference sequence). This CDR3 is built from 10 residues. The CDR3 coding sequence is TGCAGTGCTAGTGCCTACGAGCAGTACTTC. Translated, it gives CSASAYEQYF.

V and J are TRBV2 and TRBJ1-2, with D perhaps TRBD1 (6 bases). CDR1 and CDR2 (germline): SNHLY, FYNNEI. V lost 8 bases and J 4 bases, leaving 20 bases between the germline ends. The CDR3 sequence is 15 residues long. CDR3 DNA: TGTGCCAGCCGAGAACGGGGGGGGCGCGGCTATGGCTACACCTTC. Translation: CASRERGGRGYGYTF. Full variable domain (rest looked up from reference TRBV2 and TRBJ1-2): EPEVTQTPSHQVTQMGQEVILRCVPISNHLYFYWYRQILGQKVEFLVSFYNNEISEKSEIFDDQFSVERPDGSNFTLKIRSTKLEDSAMYFCASRERGGRGYGYTFGSGTRLTVV.

This chain connects TRBV19 to TRBJ2-1; TRBD2 is a possible D gene (5 bases). V was clipped by 1 base and J by 4 bases, with 14 bases between them. Germline CDR1 is LNHDA and CDR2 is SQIVND (reference sequence). This CDR3 has 16 amino acids. This CDR3 is CASSIAPVGLYNEQFF. CDR3 DNA: TGTGCCAGTAGTATAGCCCCGGTTGGACTTTACAATGAGCAGTTCTTC. Combining the CDR3 with reference TRBV19 and TRBJ2-1 gives the whole variable domain DGGITQSPKYLFRKEGQNVTLSCEQNLNHDAMYWYRQDPGQGLRLIYYSQIVNDFQKGDIAEGYSVSREKKESFPLTVTSAQKNPTAFYLCASSIAPVGLYNEQFFGPGTRLTVL.

J is TRBJ2-5 and V is TRBV7-2; D gene unclear. This CDR3 contains 14 residues. Trimming took 3 bases from V and 7 from J, leaving 15 bases between them. Germline loops: CDR1 SGHTA, CDR2 FQGNSA. The CDR3 nucleotides read TGTGCCAGCAGCTTGACCGCCCCTTATGGGACCCAGTACTTC. Translating gives CASSLTAPYGTQYF.

The chain combines TRBV7-8 with TRBJ1-5; 7 bases fit TRBD1. Looked up from germline, CDR1 is SGHVS and CDR2 is FQNEAQ. The CDR3 sequence is 14 residues long. V shed 1 base and J 7 bases; nucleotides not matched to a gene: 4. CDR3 sequence (DNA): TGTGCCAGCAGCTTAGGAGGGGGCAGGCAGCCCCAGCATTTT. Its protein is CASSLGGGRQPQHF.

This clone was recorded a few times. The chain uses TRBV4-2 and TRBJ1-1; maybe TRBD1 (6 bases). V was trimmed by 4 bases and J by 1 base, leaving 10 bases between them. The length of the CDR3 is 14 residues. Germline-derived CDR1 and CDR2 are LGHNA and YNFKEQ. CDR3 protein: CASSRGQQNTEAFF. DNA of the CDR3: TGTGCCAGCAGCCGAGGACAGCAGAACACTGAAGCTTTCTTT.

The chain combines TRBV2 with TRBJ1-2, with no clear D. The germline CDR1 and CDR2 sequences are SNHLY and FYNNEI. CDR3 length equals 13 residues. Trimming pared 2 bases from V and 5 bases from J, leaving 9 bases between. This chain's CDR3 is CASSEPGFYGYTF. CDR3 nucleotides: TGTGCCAGCAGTGAACCCGGGTTTTATGGCTACACCTTC.

The rearrangement joins TRBV5-1 to TRBJ2-1; D unresolved. The CDR3 runs 15 residues. Germline V gene lookup returns CDR1 SGHRS and CDR2 YFSETQ. The V end lost 2 bases, the J end lost 8 bases, and 17 bases lay between the germline ends. The CDR3 DNA follows: TGCGCCAGCAGCTTCCAGTCTTCCGGCAGCGATGAGCAGTTCTTC. Encoded protein: CASSFQSSGSDEQFF.

This clone was seen a handful of times. This chain links TRBV6-4 with TRBJ2-3; 7 bases are shared with TRBD2. J lost 3 bases, V lost 4 bases, and 7 bases had no gene match. Germline loops: CDR1 MRHNA, CDR2 SNTAGT. This CDR3 spans 15 amino acids. The CDR3 is CASSVEGGSTDTQYF. CDR3 nucleotide sequence: TGTGCCAGCAGTGTTGAGGGCGGGAGTACAGATACGCAGTATTTT.

The V and J genes are TRBV5-1 and TRBJ2-7; D assignment may be TRBD1 or TRBD2 (5 bases each). The CDR3 runs 15 residues. Germline CDR1 and CDR2: SGHRS and YFSETQ. Trimming took off 3 bases at V and 2 bases at J, with 15 bases between the two ends. Here the CDR3 DNA reads TGCGCCAGCAGCTGGACCGGGACCCCGGCCTACGAGCAGTACTTC. This gives the protein CASSWTGTPAYEQYF.

The rearrangement uses TRBV6-1 and TRBJ1-6, with TRBD1 matching 7 bases. The germline gives CDR1 MNHNS, CDR2 SASEGT. CDR3 length: 16 residues. V was clipped by 4 bases and J by 6 bases; unmatched bases: 9. The CDR3 spells CASSAAGGLVNSPLHF. In nucleotides, the CDR3 is TGTGCCAGCAGTGCCGCAGGGGGGCTGGTTAATTCACCCCTCCACTTT.

J is TRBJ1-2 and V is TRBV28; tentative D call: TRBD1 (6 bases). CDR1 is MDHEN, CDR2 SYDVKM, per germline. The CDR3 spans 12 residues. CDR3 sequence: CARNRVEVGYTF. The CDR3 nucleotides are TGTGCAAGAAACAGGGTTGAAGTCGGCTACACCTTC.

The chain has TRBV13 and TRBJ2-1; 8 bases fit TRBD2. This CDR3 spans 13 amino acids. V shed 1 base and J 9 bases; nucleotides not matched to a gene: 2. The germline V gene has CDR1 PRHDT and CDR2 FYEKMQ (reference sequence). The CDR3 sequence is CASSLDSGGEQFF. DNA of the CDR3: TGTGCCAGCAGCTTAGACAGCGGGGGTGAGCAGTTCTTC.

The chain employs TRBV7-9 and TRBJ1-4, with D hard to call. The CDR3 covers 11 residues. The germline gives CDR1 SEHNR, CDR2 FQNEAQ (reference sequence). Trimming shortened V by 5 bases and J by 8 bases, and 6 bases separated the two germline ends. The CDR3 DNA follows: TGTGCCAGCAGCCCCGGGGAAAAACTGTTTTTT. This gives the protein CASSPGEKLFF.

There are a few counts of this clone. The genes are TRBV6-6 and TRBJ1-1; D is unresolved. CDR1 MNHNY and CDR2 SVGAGI come from the germline V gene (reference sequence). The CDR3 is 15 amino acids. Trimming cost V 5 bases and J 6 bases, with 19 bases left between them. As DNA, the CDR3 is TGTGCCAGCAGTCAAGCGTCGACTGGTGGTCCTGAAGCTTTCTTT. Translating it yields CASSQASTGGPEAFF.

The chain employs TRBV6-5 and TRBJ1-5, with 8 nucleotides matching TRBD1. Germline trimming cut 6 bases from V and 4 bases from J; bases unmatched to any gene: 5. Germline CDR1 reads MNHEY; CDR2 reads SVGAGI. The length of the CDR3 is 14 residues. CDR3 sequence: CASRPGQANQPQHF. CDR3 nucleotide sequence: TGTGCCAGCAGACCGGGACAGGCGAATCAGCCCCAGCATTTT.

This clone has a handful of counts. This chain joins TRBV11-2 and TRBJ1-1, with D perhaps matching TRBD1 (5 bases). CDR3 length: 14 residues. V was clipped by 0 bases and J by 4 bases, with 9 bases between them. In germline, CDR1 is SGHAT, CDR2 FQNNGV. Here the CDR3 reads CASSLEGGVTEAFF. The CDR3 DNA reads as TGTGCCAGCAGCTTAGAAGGAGGGGTCACTGAAGCTTTCTTT.

This sequence joins TRBV5-1 and TRBJ1-1; weak D call: TRBD1 (5 bases). V gave up 4 bases and J gave up 5 bases, with 9 bases separating them. From germline, CDR1 is SGHRS and CDR2 YFSETQ. This CDR3 has 12 amino acids. CDR3 amino acids: CASSAAGTEAFF. CDR3 nucleotides: TGCGCCAGCAGCGCCGCAGGGACTGAAGCTTTCTTT.

The chain has TRBV15 and TRBJ1-5; D may be TRBD1 (5 bases). V gave up 2 bases and J gave up 6 bases, with 11 bases separating them. CDR1 is LNHNV and CDR2 is YYDKDF in the germline V gene (reference sequence). This CDR3 has 14 amino acids. CDR3: CATSRWGGGQPQHF. CDR3 bases: TGTGCCACCAGCAGATGGGGGGGAGGTCAGCCCCAGCATTTT.

This clone has only one observation. The chain is built from TRBV30 and TRBJ2-1; TRBD2 aligns across 8 bases. V was pared by 4 bases and J by 0 bases, with 8 bases of the junction left unmatched. CDR1 and CDR2 from the germline V gene are GTSNPN and SVGIG (reference sequence). The CDR3 sequence is 16 residues long. The CDR3 coding sequence is TGTGCCTGGAAAGGCGGGGGGCCCCACTCCTACAATGAGCAGTTCTTC. Its translation: CAWKGGGPHSYNEQFF.

The chain couples TRBV25-1 to TRBJ2-2; D perhaps matches TRBD2 (6 bases). CDR3 size: 12 residues. Looked up from germline, CDR1 is MGHDK and CDR2 is SYGVNS. Trimming left V 5 bases short and J 7 bases short, with 8 bases between. This chain's CDR3 is CASSQGGGELFF. CDR3 nucleotide sequence: TGTGCCAGCAGTCAGGGAGGCGGGGAGCTGTTTTTT. The whole variable domain, filled in from reference TRBV25-1 and TRBJ2-2, reads EADIYQTPRYLVIGTGKKITLECSQTMGHDKMYWYQQDPGMELHLIHYSYGVNSTEKGDLSSESTVSRIRTEHFPLTLESARPSHTSQYLCASSQGGGELFFGEGSRLTVL.